A selection of T cell receptor beta chains follows, all from one sample in a study of post-analysis software for immune sequencing data. From the PCR reads, TCRdb called clonotypes with MiXCR, one entry per CDR3 protein. The sample has roughly 670,000 distinct CDR3 sequences, about 60% seen once. The sample consisted of blood. The receptors stem from a girl aged 2-10 years with multiple sclerosis. Each CDR3 is given without its conserved first and last residue. Each record gives: V gene, J gene, CDR3 protein.

v_call: TRBV6-1
j_call: -
cdr3_aa: ASSEAGPRDIQY

v_call: TRBV20-1
j_call: TRBJ2-5
cdr3_aa: SASSGTSGQETQY

v_call: TRBV9
j_call: TRBJ1-2
cdr3_aa: ANSVSRNGYT

v_call: TRBV9
j_call: TRBJ2-1
cdr3_aa: ASSPRTASSYNEQF

v_call: TRBV10-3
j_call: TRBJ2-5
cdr3_aa: ATTKALGKETQY

v_call: TRBV20-1
j_call: TRBJ2-7
cdr3_aa: SARGARIMGEQY

v_call: TRBV18
j_call: TRBJ1-2
cdr3_aa: ASSGNRGRVYT

v_call: TRBV6-4
j_call: TRBJ2-3
cdr3_aa: ASSAHGHPAEY

v_call: TRBV4-2
j_call: -
cdr3_aa: ASSQEWLDYEQY

v_call: TRBV12-3/TRBV12-4
j_call: TRBJ2-1
cdr3_aa: ASSQQGGINEQF

v_call: TRBV10-3
j_call: TRBJ2-1
cdr3_aa: AIKTARNEQF

v_call: TRBV27
j_call: TRBJ2-3
cdr3_aa: ASSQLAGYSDTQY

v_call: TRBV20-1
j_call: TRBJ2-1
cdr3_aa: SARESDRGTYNEQF

v_call: TRBV5-8
j_call: TRBJ1-6
cdr3_aa: ASLHGAYNSPLH

v_call: TRBV12-3/TRBV12-4
j_call: TRBJ1-2
cdr3_aa: ASSDRAAVYGYT

v_call: TRBV7-9
j_call: TRBJ1-5
cdr3_aa: ASSSSGGGQPQH

v_call: TRBV29-1
j_call: TRBJ2-7
cdr3_aa: SVRDSLTNEQY

v_call: TRBV13
j_call: TRBJ2-1
cdr3_aa: ASAIGTSGSHEQF

v_call: TRBV20-1
j_call: TRBJ2-5
cdr3_aa: SASPSRSVQY

v_call: TRBV11-2
j_call: TRBJ1-2
cdr3_aa: ASSSPRGEGYGYT

v_call: TRBV5-1
j_call: TRBJ2-1
cdr3_aa: ASSFWGTSGAAAYNEQF

v_call: TRBV6-5
j_call: TRBJ1-4
cdr3_aa: ASSFRSDPTNEKLF

v_call: TRBV7-2
j_call: TRBJ2-3
cdr3_aa: ASRQTGSTDTQY

v_call: TRBV2
j_call: TRBJ2-1
cdr3_aa: ASQRGSSYNEQF

v_call: TRBV5-1
j_call: TRBJ2-1
cdr3_aa: ASSLTASGGTLSYNEQF

v_call: TRBV7-2
j_call: TRBJ1-2
cdr3_aa: ASSLAQVANYGYT

v_call: TRBV6-5
j_call: TRBJ1-1
cdr3_aa: ASRPPHNTEAF

v_call: TRBV3-1
j_call: TRBJ2-1
cdr3_aa: ASSPSGRSDEQF

v_call: TRBV29-1
j_call: TRBJ2-5
cdr3_aa: SATGMGETQY

v_call: TRBV20-1
j_call: TRBJ1-1
cdr3_aa: SAKQPTEAF

v_call: TRBV7-3
j_call: TRBJ2-1
cdr3_aa: ASSLTAGTSGYVATNEQF

v_call: TRBV20-1
j_call: TRBJ1-5
cdr3_aa: SARVALDQPQH

v_call: TRBV10-3
j_call: TRBJ1-2
cdr3_aa: AISGMVRGVAYGYT

v_call: TRBV20-1
j_call: TRBJ1-2
cdr3_aa: SARVRQMANYGYT

v_call: TRBV6-1
j_call: TRBJ2-3
cdr3_aa: ASSEGGGRPDTQY

v_call: TRBV24-1
j_call: TRBJ2-3
cdr3_aa: ATRKEGLDTQY

v_call: TRBV20-1
j_call: TRBJ2-5
cdr3_aa: SASVIEETQY

v_call: TRBV2
j_call: TRBJ1-2
cdr3_aa: ASRSQGPALRYGYT

v_call: TRBV6-2/TRBV6-3
j_call: TRBJ2-1
cdr3_aa: ASSYRRDRDEQF

v_call: TRBV7-2
j_call: TRBJ2-5
cdr3_aa: ASIKGLAGFVETQY

v_call: TRBV20-1
j_call: TRBJ2-3
cdr3_aa: SARPAGARSDRTDTQY

v_call: TRBV29-1
j_call: TRBJ2-1
cdr3_aa: GTSERTYNEQF

v_call: TRBV2
j_call: TRBJ1-2
cdr3_aa: ASSEHTTGNT

v_call: TRBV29-1
j_call: TRBJ2-6
cdr3_aa: SVGAGGSGANVLT

v_call: TRBV27
j_call: TRBJ2-5
cdr3_aa: ASSLGGVTQETQY

v_call: TRBV7-2
j_call: TRBJ2-3
cdr3_aa: ASSLERGTTDTQY

v_call: TRBV27
j_call: TRBJ1-1
cdr3_aa: ASSSRTGGMAEAF

v_call: TRBV6-1
j_call: TRBJ2-1
cdr3_aa: ASRSRTGGFYNEQF

v_call: TRBV5-6
j_call: TRBJ2-2
cdr3_aa: ASSRDRGRDTGELF

v_call: TRBV7-2
j_call: TRBJ1-6
cdr3_aa: ASSSGVAPNSPLH

v_call: TRBV9
j_call: TRBJ2-2
cdr3_aa: ASSPPLGELF

v_call: TRBV29-1
j_call: TRBJ2-3
cdr3_aa: SDLGTRGTDTQY

v_call: TRBV6-5
j_call: TRBJ2-3
cdr3_aa: ASSYGLAGTRGTDTQY

v_call: TRBV12-3/TRBV12-4
j_call: TRBJ1-2
cdr3_aa: ASSALRTDYT

v_call: TRBV29-1
j_call: -
cdr3_aa: SVPRGPEETQY

v_call: TRBV28
j_call: TRBJ2-1
cdr3_aa: ASSSPGLAGGEF

v_call: TRBV20-1
j_call: TRBJ2-3
cdr3_aa: SARGGSTTDTQY

v_call: TRBV6-1
j_call: TRBJ1-2
cdr3_aa: ASPGGYGYT

v_call: TRBV18
j_call: TRBJ2-1
cdr3_aa: ASSVGLADYNEQF

v_call: TRBV12-3/TRBV12-4
j_call: TRBJ2-5
cdr3_aa: ANSLRETQY